Described below is a single TCR beta chain sequence and its context. What it binds is not known. Method: immunoSEQ multiplex PCR; TCRdb's copy keeps in-frame clones and lacks some. The table shows tens of thousands of clones, with approximately 88% occurring only once. The V and J ends lost 3 bases and 6 bases, in that order; junction bases with no gene match: 5. The germline V gene has CDR1 SGHRS and CDR2 YFSETQ. This CDR3 has 15 amino acids. This record belongs to a study of T cell responses to AZD1222 COVID-19 vaccine. Findings and limits, study-wide: At 160-218 and 743-854, vaccine-associated CD4 TCRs were dominant, and they spanned spike. Nearly half of spike-specific TCRs reportedly target unmutated variant regions. Seropositive at baseline were only a handful of AZD1222 recipients.

The clonotype comes from an adult who received the AZD1222 COVID-19 vaccine. This chain connects TRBV5-1 to TRBJ2-7, with 14 nucleotides matching TRBD2. The input for sequencing was peripheral blood, taken 28 days after the second AZD1222 dose. The DNA of the CDR3 is TGCGCCAGCAGCTCGGGACTAGCGGGAGCTAGCGAGCAGTACTTC. Translation: CASSSGLAGASEQYF.